A selection of T cell receptor beta chains follows, all from one sample in a study of cytomegalovirus exposure and HLA in healthy donors. Generated by immunoSEQ multiplex PCR, the TCRdb table keeps only in-frame clones and is missing some. This sample has around 200,000 clones, with 80% to 85% found just once. Sequenced: PBMCs. The source is a woman aged 18-35 years in good health and CMV-seronegative. The CDR3 runs from the conserved cysteine through the conserved F or W. Each record gives: J gene, clone size, V gene, D gene, CDR3 DNA, CDR3 protein. D genes are given only for firm matches. Not every row has a clone size; where given, it reads once, few, many or a size class.

J: TRBJ2-7; size: once; V: TRBV6-5; D: TRBD2; DNA: TGTGCCAGCAGGGCTAGCGGATCCTACGAGCAGTACTTC; CDR3: CASRASGSYEQYF
J: TRBJ2-3; size: NA; V: TRBV29-1; D: TRBD1; DNA: TGCAGCGTGGGACAGCAAACAGATACGCAGTATTTT; CDR3: CSVGQQTDTQYF
J: TRBJ1-3; size: NA; V: TRBV4-1; D: NA; DNA: TGCGCCAGCAGCCACGACTCGGAAAACACCATATATTTT; CDR3: CASSHDSENTIYF
J: TRBJ2-5; size: NA; V: TRBV2; D: TRBD1; DNA: TGTGCCAGCGCCCTAGTCCGGGACAGGGTCACTAAGGAGACCCAGTACTTC; CDR3: CASALVRDRVTKETQYF
J: TRBJ1-2; size: NA; V: TRBV6-4; D: TRBD1; DNA: TGTGCCAGCAGGCTGGACAGGGAAGCGTGGGGCTATGGCTACACCTTC; CDR3: CASRLDREAWGYGYTF
J: TRBJ2-3; size: NA; V: TRBV9; D: NA; DNA: TGTGCCAGCAGCGTAGCGGATACGCAGTATTTT; CDR3: CASSVADTQYF
J: TRBJ1-3; size: NA; V: TRBV7-9; D: NA; DNA: TGTGCCAGCAGCTTAGTACGGGACACCATATATTTT; CDR3: CASSLVRDTIYF
J: TRBJ2-7; size: NA; V: TRBV2; D: TRBD1; DNA: TGTGCCAGCAGAGGACAGGAAAACTACGAGCAGTACTTC; CDR3: CASRGQENYEQYF
J: TRBJ2-7; size: NA; V: TRBV5-1; D: NA; DNA: TGCGCCAGCGGGGGGATATACGAGCAGTACTTC; CDR3: CASGGIYEQYF
J: TRBJ2-7; size: NA; V: TRBV9; D: NA; DNA: TGTGCCAGCAGTCTTGATTCTAGCGCCTTAGCCTACGAGCAGTACTTC; CDR3: CASSLDSSALAYEQYF
J: TRBJ1-3; size: NA; V: TRBV18; D: NA; DNA: TGTGCCACCCAATCGGGGGTCTCTGGAAACACCATATATTTT; CDR3: CATQSGVSGNTIYF
J: TRBJ2-3; size: NA; V: TRBV5-1; D: NA; DNA: TGCGCCAGCAGCTTCGGGTCGGGGGGACACACAGATACGCAGTATTTT; CDR3: CASSFGSGGHTDTQYF
J: TRBJ2-1; size: NA; V: TRBV5-6; D: TRBD2; DNA: TGTGCCAGCAGCGGTGGGACTAGCGGGGGCCACAACTCCTACAATGAGCAGTTCTTC; CDR3: CASSGGTSGGHNSYNEQFF
J: TRBJ2-2; size: NA; V: TRBV19; D: NA; DNA: TGTGCCAGTAGGGACAGTTCCACCGGGGAGCTGTTTTTT; CDR3: CASRDSSTGELFF
J: TRBJ1-2; size: few; V: TRBV6-5; D: NA; DNA: TGTGCCAGCAGAGGGGACTTCTATGGCTACACCTTC; CDR3: CASRGDFYGYTF
J: TRBJ1-1; size: few; V: TRBV5-1; D: NA; DNA: TGCGCCAGCAGCCCAACCACAGGTGCAAACACTGAAGCTTTCTTT; CDR3: CASSPTTGANTEAFF
J: TRBJ1-4; size: NA; V: TRBV27; D: TRBD1; DNA: TGTGCCAGCAGTTTACGCGACAGGGGAAGGGGAACTAATGAAAAACTGTTTTTT; CDR3: CASSLRDRGRGTNEKLFF